The 26 T cell receptor beta chains listed next were all sequenced from one sample in a study of Graves' ophthalmopathy and Graves' hyperthyroidism. Amplification from RNA transcripts yielded the TCR beta CDR3 regions. RT-PCR was first run with HTBI primers, then multiplex PCR in a second round. TCRdb processed the multiplex PCR reads anew with MiXCR; each CDR3 protein has one entry. The sample lists under 400,000 distinct CDR3 sequences, around a sixth occurring once. Material for sequencing was peripheral blood. Every receptor here comes from an adult man with Graves' ophthalmopathy.

This clonotype was recorded many times. This chain links TRBV9 with TRBJ1-1; maybe TRBD1 (5 bases). CDR3 length: 16 amino acids. Germline assignment: CDR1 SGDLS and CDR2 YYNGEE. The V gene lost 4 bases and the J gene lost 4 bases, with 20 bases spanning the gap. The CDR3 region is CASSTSRSLGGTEAFF. Here the CDR3 DNA reads TGTGCCAGCAGCACCTCCCGGAGTCTGGGGGGCACTGAAGCTTTCTTT.

This clonotype was counted ten times or more. The chain links TRBV6-1 to TRBJ2-7; 8 bases align to TRBD2. V lost 8 bases and J lost 4; bases outside the gene matches: 13. This CDR3 comprises 15 residues. From germline, CDR1 is MNHNS and CDR2 SASEGT. The CDR3 coding sequence is TGTGCCAGCGCCCAAGGGGGTAGCGGGAAGTACGAGCAGTACTTC. It specifies CASAQGGSGKYEQYF.

This clonotype was counted many times. The chain employs TRBV20-1 and TRBJ2-7, with TRBD2 matching 13 bases. Germline loops: CDR1 DFQATT, CDR2 SNEGSKA (reference sequence). This CDR3 is built from 15 residues. V was pared by 3 bases and J by 4 bases, with 6 bases of the junction left unmatched. CDR3 DNA: TGCAGTGCTAGGTCCTCACTAGCGGGGGGGTACGAGCAGTACTTC. The encoded protein is CSARSSLAGGYEQYF.

The chain employs TRBV5-1 and TRBJ1-1; 7 bases line up with TRBD1. Germline lookup yields CDR1 SGHRS and CDR2 YFSETQ. Losses at the gene ends were 7 bases for V and 1 base for J; bases not matched to a gene: 7. CDR3 size: 14 residues. The DNA of the CDR3 is TGCGCCAGCGGTGTTAACAGGGGGAACACTGAAGCTTTCTTT. The encoded protein is CASGVNRGNTEAFF.

This clonotype was observed many times. The rearrangement joins TRBV7-2 to TRBJ2-7; unclear D gene. Germline loops: CDR1 SGHTA, CDR2 FQGNSA. V was trimmed by 1 base and J by 3 bases, leaving 10 bases between them. This CDR3 spans 14 amino acids. CDR3 loop: CASSLGPGVYEQYF. CDR3 coding DNA: TGTGCCAGCAGCTTAGGGCCAGGAGTCTACGAGCAGTACTTC.

The table lists this clonotype with many counts. Written as DNA, the CDR3 is TGTGCCAGCAGGCATTCACAGGGACACTCCTACGAGCAGTACTTC. Amino acids: CASRHSQGHSYEQYF. The rearrangement links TRBV6-1 to TRBJ2-7, with D possibly TRBD1 on 6 matching bases. V was pared by 6 bases and J by 0 bases, with 15 bases between. CDR3 length: 15 residues. CDR1 MNHNS and CDR2 SASEGT come from the germline V gene.

This clonotype was counted at least ten times. The chain employs TRBV11-2 and TRBJ1-5, with TRBD1 as a possible D gene (6 bases). The germline V gene has CDR1 SGHAT and CDR2 FQNNGV. V gave up 1 base and J gave up 6 bases, with 19 bases separating them. The CDR3 totals 17 residues. The CDR3 here is CASSLGGPREGGQPQHF. The CDR3 nucleotides are TGTGCCAGCAGCTTAGGGGGGCCCAGGGAGGGAGGTCAGCCCCAGCATTTT.

This clonotype has ten or more counts. The J gene is TRBJ2-5, the V gene TRBV5-4; 8 nucleotides agree with TRBD2. From germline, CDR1 is SGHNT and CDR2 YYREEE (reference sequence). The CDR3 consists of 16 residues. Germline trimming cut 6 bases from V and 1 base from J; bases unmatched to any gene: 11. The CDR3 coding sequence is TGTGCCAGCAATCCGGGGGGGGGCCGTTTCCAAGAGACCCAGTACTTC. This encodes CASNPGGGRFQETQYF.

In this sample, this clonotype turned up many times. The V and J genes are TRBV6-2 or TRBV6-3 and TRBJ1-2, with D perhaps matching TRBD1 (5 bases). The CDR3 sequence is 14 residues long. Trimming removed 2 bases from V and 3 bases from J, with 10 bases in between. Germline-derived CDR1 and CDR2 are MNHEY and SVGEGT. The CDR3 sequence is CASSYGAGDYGYTF. CDR3 coding DNA: TGTGCCAGCAGTTACGGGGCCGGCGACTATGGCTACACCTTC.

The sample holds a few counts of this clonotype. A clone one base away is much larger, so this may be a read error. The chain links TRBV6-2 or TRBV6-3 to TRBJ1-2; 7 nucleotides agree with TRBD1. This CDR3 has 12 amino acids. Germline V gives CDR1 MNHEY, CDR2 SVGEGT. The V and J ends lost 5 bases and 9 bases, in that order; junction bases with no gene match: 6. The CDR3 region has the DNA TGTGCCAGCAGTCCGGGACAGCTTAGCTACACCTTC. Protein sequence: CASSPGQLSYTF.

The DNA of the CDR3 is TGTGCCAGCAGCGCCGGAGGGTCTACTGAAGCTTTCTTT. It is translated as CASSAGGSTEAFF. The chain employs TRBV9 and TRBJ1-1; D gene ambiguous. The V end was cut by 3 bases, the J end by 5 bases, with 11 bases between. The V gene's germline CDR1 is SGDLS and CDR2 YYNGEE. There are 13 residues in the CDR3. The full variable domain, in which reference TRBV9 and TRBJ1-1 provide the parts outside the CDR3, is DSGVTQTPKHLITATGQRVTLRCSPRSGDLSVYWYQQSLDQGLQFLIQYYNGEERAKGNILERFSAQQFPDLHSELNLSSLELGDSALYFCASSAGGSTEAFFGQGTRLTVV.

This sequence joins TRBV24-1 and TRBJ2-7; 7 bases are a match to TRBD1. Germline assignment: CDR1 KGHDR and CDR2 SFDVKD. The J segment lost 3 bases and the V segment lost 3 bases, leaving 4 bases of the junction unmatched. This CDR3 comprises 14 residues. The CDR3 DNA reads TGTGCCACCAGTGATACCGGGACAGACTACGAGCAGTACTTC. It encodes CATSDTGTDYEQYF.

This clonotype was detected many times. The CDR3, as DNA: TGTGCCAGCAGTGATAGACTAGGGCGGTTCCAGTACTTC. This translates into CASSDRLGRFQYF. The rearrangement links TRBV6-1 to TRBJ2-5, with a possible D match to TRBD2 (6 bases). Trimming took off 3 bases at V and 10 bases at J, with 15 bases between the two ends. CDR3 length: 13 residues. Per germline, CDR1 MNHNS and CDR2 SASEGT.

This clonotype was found many times. The V and J genes are TRBV24-1 and TRBJ2-2, with 9 bases lining up with TRBD1. The CDR3 spans 13 residues. CDR1 is KGHDR and CDR2 is SFDVKD in the germline V gene. After removal of 9 bases from V and 7 bases from J, the junction contained 5 bases not matched to a gene. The CDR3 is CATRDRVNGELFF. CDR3 sequence (DNA): TGTGCCACCCGGGACAGGGTTAACGGGGAGCTGTTTTTT.

This clonotype was observed at least ten times. This sequence joins TRBV18 and TRBJ2-7, with D possibly called TRBD1 or TRBD2 (5 bases each). Trimming removed 4 bases from V and 5 bases from J, with 15 bases in between. Germline V gene data show CDR1 as KGHSH and CDR2 as LQKENI. CDR3 length: 14 amino acids. The CDR3, as DNA: TGTGCCAGCTCACGGGGGTCCTTTGAAGACGAGCAGTACTTC. It specifies CASSRGSFEDEQYF.

This clonotype was recorded many times. V usage is TRBV5-4 and J usage is TRBJ1-2, with 8 bases fitting TRBD1. The germline V gene encodes CDR1 SGHNT and CDR2 YYREEE (reference sequence). Germline trimming cut 7 bases from V and 0 bases from J; bases unmatched to any gene: 5. This CDR3 spans 14 amino acids. In nucleotides, the CDR3 is TGTGCCAGCCGGGCAGGGGGCTCTAACTATGGCTACACCTTC. It specifies CASRAGGSNYGYTF.

The V gene is TRBV27, the J gene TRBJ1-2; TRBD1 matches 9 bases. V was pared by 8 bases and J by 7 bases, with 5 bases of the junction left unmatched. From germline, CDR1 is MNHEY and CDR2 SMNVEV (reference sequence). This CDR3 region has 12 residues. The CDR3 nucleotides read TGTGCCAGCGGTTGGACAGGGGTTGGCTACACCTTC. Translating it yields CASGWTGVGYTF.

This clonotype came up a few times. The J gene is TRBJ1-1, the V gene TRBV18, with D hard to call. Germline assignment: CDR1 KGHSH and CDR2 LQKENI. Trimming pared 3 bases from V and 2 bases from J, leaving 10 bases between. There are 14 residues in the CDR3. In nucleotides, the CDR3 is TGTGCCAGCTCACCGGAATTGAGTAACACTGAAGCTTTCTTT. This translates into CASSPELSNTEAFF. The full variable domain, with the rest looked up from reference TRBV18 and TRBJ1-1, is NAGVMQNPRHLVRRRGQEARLRCSPMKGHSHVYWYRQLPEEGLKFMVYLQKENIIDESGMPKERFSAEFPKEGPSILRIQQVVRGDSAAYFCASSPELSNTEAFFGQGTRLTVV.

The gene calls are TRBV28 and TRBJ2-5; 10 nucleotides agree with TRBD2. Germline V gene lookup returns CDR1 MDHEN and CDR2 SYDVKM. The trim removed 4 bases at V and 5 bases at J, leaving 10 bases unmatched. The CDR3 is made up of 16 amino acids. In DNA form, the CDR3 reads TGTGCCAGCAGTTCCCCGGGACTAGCGTTCCGCGAGACCCAGTACTTC. Translated: CASSSPGLAFRETQYF.

This clonotype came up many times. The chain is built from TRBV30 and TRBJ1-1; 10 bases align to TRBD1. CDR1 and CDR2 (germline): GTSNPN, SVGIG (reference sequence). CDR3 size: 13 residues. V shed 5 bases and J 3 bases; nucleotides not matched to a gene: 3. CDR3 residues: CAWGQGGHTEAFF. CDR3 coding DNA: TGTGCCTGGGGACAGGGGGGTCACACTGAAGCTTTCTTT.

This clonotype occurred many times. V and J are TRBV12-3 or TRBV12-4 and TRBJ1-2; no firm D call. This CDR3 contains 15 residues. The V and J ends lost 0 bases and 6 bases respectively, with 14 bases between them. The CDR3 is CASSLARFSTHGYTF. CDR3 DNA: TGTGCCAGCAGTTTAGCCCGATTCTCAACCCATGGCTACACCTTC.

The chain joins TRBV18 to TRBJ2-7; 9 nucleotides agree with TRBD1. Germline loops: CDR1 KGHSH, CDR2 LQKENI. The CDR3 has 14 amino acids. V shed 0 bases and J 6 bases; nucleotides not matched to a gene: 3. CDR3 DNA sequence: TGTGCCAGCTCACCACCGGGACAGGGCACCGAGCAGTACTTC. Translated, it gives CASSPPGQGTEQYF.

The gene calls are TRBV12-3 or TRBV12-4 and TRBJ2-2; 10 nucleotides match TRBD2. This CDR3 is built from 15 residues. V shed 8 bases and J 2 bases; nucleotides not matched to a gene: 5. The chain's CDR3 is CASGTSETNTGELFF. The DNA of the CDR3 is TGTGCCAGCGGGACTAGCGAAACAAACACCGGGGAGCTGTTTTTT.

In its sample, this clonotype was seen a few times. A much larger clone differs from this one at a single base, so this may be a read error. This sequence joins TRBV9 and TRBJ2-7; D might be TRBD1 (5 bases). Germline V gives CDR1 SGDLS, CDR2 YYNGEE. The CDR3 has 12 residues. Deletions cut 2 bases from V and 3 bases from J, with 6 bases between. The CDR3 nucleotides read TGTGCCAGCAGCGTGCAGGGCTACGAGCAGTACTTC. Translating it yields CASSVQGYEQYF.

This clonotype was seen ten or more times. The rearrangement links TRBV7-6 to TRBJ2-4; D perhaps matches TRBD2 (6 bases). The length of the CDR3 is 13 residues. The germline CDR1 and CDR2 sequences are SGHVS and FNYEAQ. V was pared by 4 bases and J by 16 bases, with 20 bases between. CDR3 DNA: TGTGCCAGCAGCTCCCCGGGACTCCCGAGCATATACTTC. Residues: CASSSPGLPSIYF.

The J gene is TRBJ2-5, the V gene TRBV6-1, with D tentatively TRBD1 (6 bases). The length of the CDR3 is 16 residues. V shed 10 bases and J shed 1 base, with 22 bases lying between them. Germline V gene sequence: CDR1 MNHNS, CDR2 SASEGT. In DNA form, the CDR3 reads TGTGCCAAATGGCCCTACAGGGTGGCCCTCCAAGAGACCCAGTACTTC. This sequence encodes CAKWPYRVALQETQYF.